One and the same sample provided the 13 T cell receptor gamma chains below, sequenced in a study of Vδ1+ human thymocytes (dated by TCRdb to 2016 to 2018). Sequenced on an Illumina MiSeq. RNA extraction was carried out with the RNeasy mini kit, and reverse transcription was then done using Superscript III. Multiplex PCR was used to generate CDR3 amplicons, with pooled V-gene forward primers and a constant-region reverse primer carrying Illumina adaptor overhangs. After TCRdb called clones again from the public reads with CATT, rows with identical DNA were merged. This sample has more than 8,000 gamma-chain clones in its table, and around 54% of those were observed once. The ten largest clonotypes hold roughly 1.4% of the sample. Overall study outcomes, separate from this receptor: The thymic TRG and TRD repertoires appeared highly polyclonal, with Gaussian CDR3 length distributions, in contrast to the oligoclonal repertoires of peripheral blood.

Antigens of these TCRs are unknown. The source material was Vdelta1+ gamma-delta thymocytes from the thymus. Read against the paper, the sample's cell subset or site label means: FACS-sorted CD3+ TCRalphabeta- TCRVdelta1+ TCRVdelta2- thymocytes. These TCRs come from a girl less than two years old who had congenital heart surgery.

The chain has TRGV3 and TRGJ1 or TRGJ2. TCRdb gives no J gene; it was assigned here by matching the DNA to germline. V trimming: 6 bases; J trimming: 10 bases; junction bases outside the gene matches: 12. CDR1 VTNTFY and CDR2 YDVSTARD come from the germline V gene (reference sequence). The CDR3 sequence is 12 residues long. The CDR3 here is CATWLHAPKKLF. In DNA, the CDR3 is TGTGCCACCTGGCTACACGCACCAAAGAAACTCTTT.

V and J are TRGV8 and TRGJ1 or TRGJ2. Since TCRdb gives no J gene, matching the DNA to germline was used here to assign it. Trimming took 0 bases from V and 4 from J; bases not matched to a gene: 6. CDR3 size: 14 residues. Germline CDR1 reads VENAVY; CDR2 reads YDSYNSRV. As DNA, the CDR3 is TGTGCCACCTGGGATAGGCCGGGGTATTATAAGAAACTCTTT. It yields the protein CATWDRPGYYKKLF.

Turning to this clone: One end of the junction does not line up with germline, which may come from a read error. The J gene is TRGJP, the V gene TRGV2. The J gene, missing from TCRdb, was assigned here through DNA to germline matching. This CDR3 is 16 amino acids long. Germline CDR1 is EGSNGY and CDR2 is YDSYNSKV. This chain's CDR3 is CATWGGQELGKKIKVF. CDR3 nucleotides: TGTGCCACCTGGGGCGGGCAAGAGTTGGGCAAAAAAATCAAGGTATTT.

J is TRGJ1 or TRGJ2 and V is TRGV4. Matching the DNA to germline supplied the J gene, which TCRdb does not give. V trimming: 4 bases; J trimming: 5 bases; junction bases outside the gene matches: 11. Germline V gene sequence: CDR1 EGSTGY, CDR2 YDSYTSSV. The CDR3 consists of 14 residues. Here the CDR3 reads CATWDPPRDYKKLF. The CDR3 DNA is TGTGCCACCTGGGACCCACCGAGAGATTATAAGAAACTCTTT.

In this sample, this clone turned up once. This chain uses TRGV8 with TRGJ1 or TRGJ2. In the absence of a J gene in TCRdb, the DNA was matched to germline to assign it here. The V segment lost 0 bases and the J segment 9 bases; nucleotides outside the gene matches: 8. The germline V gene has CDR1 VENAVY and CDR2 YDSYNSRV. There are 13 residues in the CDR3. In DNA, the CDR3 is TGTGCCACCTGGGATAGGAAGGCGTGTAAGAAACTCTTT. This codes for CATWDRKACKKLF.

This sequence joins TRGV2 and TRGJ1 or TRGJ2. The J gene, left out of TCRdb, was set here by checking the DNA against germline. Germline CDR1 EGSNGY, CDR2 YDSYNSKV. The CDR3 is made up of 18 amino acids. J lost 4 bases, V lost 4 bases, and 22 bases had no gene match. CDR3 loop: CATWEGKTFKGEYYKKLF. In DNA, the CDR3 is TGTGCCACCTGGGAAGGGAAGACCTTCAAGGGGGAATATTATAAGAAACTCTTT.

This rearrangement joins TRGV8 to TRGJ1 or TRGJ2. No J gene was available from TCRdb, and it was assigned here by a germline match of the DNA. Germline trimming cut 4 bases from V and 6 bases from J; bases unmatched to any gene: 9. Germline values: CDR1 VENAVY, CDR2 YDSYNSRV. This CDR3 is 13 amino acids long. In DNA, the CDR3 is TGTGCCACCTGGGACGCCCCTATTTATAAGAAACTCTTT. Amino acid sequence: CATWDAPIYKKLF.

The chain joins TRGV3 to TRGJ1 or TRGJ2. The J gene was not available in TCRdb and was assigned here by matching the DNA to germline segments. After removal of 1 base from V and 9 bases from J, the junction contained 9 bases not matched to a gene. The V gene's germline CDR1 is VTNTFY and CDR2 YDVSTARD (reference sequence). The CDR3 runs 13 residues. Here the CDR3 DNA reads TGTGCCACCTGGGACAGAGTCCAGGGTAAGAAACTCTTT. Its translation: CATWDRVQGKKLF.

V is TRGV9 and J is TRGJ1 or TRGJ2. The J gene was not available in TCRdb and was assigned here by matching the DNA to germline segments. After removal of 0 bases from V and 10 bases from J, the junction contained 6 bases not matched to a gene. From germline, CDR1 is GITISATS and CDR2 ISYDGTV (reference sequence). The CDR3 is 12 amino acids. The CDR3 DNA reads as TGTGCCTTGTGGGAGGTGCCGTGGAAGAAACTCTTT. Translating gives CALWEVPWKKLF.

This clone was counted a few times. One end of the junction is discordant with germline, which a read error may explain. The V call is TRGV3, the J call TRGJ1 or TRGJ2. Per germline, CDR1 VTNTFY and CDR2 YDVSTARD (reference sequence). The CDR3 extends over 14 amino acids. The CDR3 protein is CATWGRRGEDKKLF. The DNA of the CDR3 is TGTGCCACCTGGGGCAGGAGAGGCGAGGATAAGAAACTCTTT.

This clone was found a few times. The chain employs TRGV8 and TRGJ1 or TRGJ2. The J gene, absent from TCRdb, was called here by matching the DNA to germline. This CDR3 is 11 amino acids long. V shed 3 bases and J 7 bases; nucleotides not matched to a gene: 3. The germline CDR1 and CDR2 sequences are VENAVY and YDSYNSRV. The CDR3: CATWDHYKKLF. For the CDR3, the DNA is TGTGCCACCTGGGATCACTATAAGAAACTCTTT.

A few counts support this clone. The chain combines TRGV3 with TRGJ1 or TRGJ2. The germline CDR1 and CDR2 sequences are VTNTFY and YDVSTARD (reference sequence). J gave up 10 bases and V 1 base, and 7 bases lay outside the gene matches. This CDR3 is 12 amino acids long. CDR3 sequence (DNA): TGTGCCACCTGGGACAGTCCCCAGAAGAAACTCTTT. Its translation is CATWDSPQKKLF.

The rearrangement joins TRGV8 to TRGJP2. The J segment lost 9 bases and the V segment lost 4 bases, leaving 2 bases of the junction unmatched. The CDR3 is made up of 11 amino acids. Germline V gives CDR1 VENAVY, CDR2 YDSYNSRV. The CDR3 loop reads CATWDHWIKTF. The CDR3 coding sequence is TGTGCCACCTGGGACCATTGGATCAAGACGTTT.